One sample yielded the 5 T cell receptor beta chains listed below, sequenced in a study of blood T cell repertoires in COVID-19. Profiling relied on immunoSEQ multiplex PCR, and the TCRdb table lists in-frame clones only, not all of them. Of around 120,000 clones in the sample, 87% were seen once. The specimen was peripheral blood. The receptors come from a woman between 65 and 79 years old with acute or convalescent COVID-19.

V and J are TRBV28 and TRBJ1-5, with D maybe TRBD1 (5 bases). This CDR3 has 13 amino acids. The germline V gene encodes CDR1 MDHEN and CDR2 SYDVKM. Trimming removed 2 bases at V and 7 bases at J, with 9 bases between. CDR3 bases: TGTGCCAGCAGTTTAGACGGGGGGCAGCCCCAGCATTTT. Translated, it gives CASSLDGGQPQHF.

This chain links TRBV30 with TRBJ1-5, with a weak D call TRBD1 (6 bases). The CDR3 covers 12 residues. Per germline, CDR1 GTSNPN and CDR2 SVGIG (reference sequence). V gave up 5 bases and J gave up 9 bases, with 14 bases separating them. Written as DNA, the CDR3 is TGTGCCTGGGGTACAGGGATTCGGCCCCAGCATTTT. It is translated as CAWGTGIRPQHF. Full variable domain (remainder filled in from reference TRBV30 and TRBJ1-5): SQTIHQWPATLVQPVGSPLSLECTVEGTSNPNLYWYRQAAGRGLQLLFYSVGIGQISSEVPQNLSASRPQDRQFILSSKKLLLSDSGFYLCAWGTGIRPQHFGDGTRLSIL.

This clone was picked up one time. The V and J genes are TRBV30 and TRBJ1-4; 7 bases agree with TRBD1. The CDR3 is 16 residues long. The V and J ends lost 3 bases and 4 bases, in that order; junction bases with no gene match: 11. The germline gives CDR1 GTSNPN, CDR2 SVGIG (reference sequence). The CDR3 nucleotides are TGTGCCTGGAGGAACGTTCGGGGGACAGTTAATGAAAAACTGTTTTTT. It specifies CAWRNVRGTVNEKLFF.

The J gene is TRBJ2-3, the V gene TRBV7-9, with 10 bases matching TRBD2. This CDR3 region has 16 residues. V dropped 5 bases and J dropped 2; count of bases not matched to a gene: 7. Germline lookup yields CDR1 SEHNR and CDR2 FQNEAQ (reference sequence). CDR3 region: CASSKIAGGPTDTQYF. The CDR3 coding sequence is TGTGCCAGCAGCAAAATAGCGGGGGGTCCCACAGATACGCAGTATTTT.

The genes are TRBV2 and TRBJ1-2; unclear D gene. The length of the CDR3 is 14 residues. The germline gives CDR1 SNHLY, CDR2 FYNNEI. The V gene lost 2 bases and the J gene lost 2 bases, with 9 bases spanning the gap. CDR3 bases: TGTGCCAGCAGTGAAACGGGGAGGAACTATGGCTACACCTTC. Protein: CASSETGRNYGYTF.